This is a list of T cell receptor beta chains from one sample in a study of beta chain features in type 1 diabetes. Assay: immunoSEQ multiplex PCR; the TCRdb copy retains only in-frame clones and omits some. Among fewer than 450,000 clones listed, approximately 13% were seen once. The material sequenced was naive CD4+ T cells from blood. These receptors were taken from a young woman with type 1 diabetes. CDR3s include the opening cysteine and the closing phenylalanine or tryptophan. The D gene is left open where the match is weak. Part of the rows lack a size; the others show once, few, many or a class for expanded clones.

size	V	D	J	CDR3	DNA
few	TRBV25-1	NA	TRBJ1-1	CACRGGNTEAFF	TGTGCCTGCCGCGGGGGGAACACTGAAGCTTTCTTT
NA	TRBV27	TRBD2	TRBJ2-1	CASSARGNGNEQFF	TGTGCCAGCAGCGCGCGGGGGAACGGGAATGAGCAGTTCTTC
NA	TRBV9	TRBD2	TRBJ2-1	CASSVGGQRGNEQFF	TGTGCCAGCAGCGTAGGGGGCCAGCGGGGCAATGAGCAGTTCTTC
few	TRBV9	TRBD1	TRBJ1-1	CASSVASTGITEAFF	TGTGCCAGCAGCGTAGCGTCGACAGGGATCACTGAAGCTTTCTTT
NA	TRBV7-6	TRBD2	TRBJ2-2	CASSLSLAGGFNTGELFF	TGTGCCAGCAGCTTAAGTCTAGCGGGAGGTTTCAACACCGGGGAGCTGTTTTTT
NA	TRBV6-4	NA	TRBJ2-3	CASSDHWSDTQYF	TGTGCCAGCAGTGACCATTGGAGCGATACGCAGTATTTT
few	TRBV7-2	NA	TRBJ2-5	CASSLHRDSQETQYF	TGTGCCAGCAGCTTACATCGGGACTCGCAAGAGACCCAGTACTTC
NA	TRBV7-9	NA	TRBJ1-1	CASSPYVVNTEAFF	TGTGCCAGCAGCCCGTATGTTGTGAACACTGAAGCTTTCTTT
NA	TRBV30	NA	TRBJ2-5	CAWSVLSGFGETQYF	TGTGCCTGGAGTGTACTGTCAGGGTTCGGGGAGACCCAGTACTTC
NA	TRBV11-2	TRBD2	TRBJ2-5	CASSLDRTSRSSQYF	TGTGCCAGCAGCTTAGATAGGACTAGCCGGTCTTCCCAGTACTTC
few	TRBV2	TRBD2	TRBJ2-3	CASLSGRGADTQYF	TGTGCCAGCTTGAGCGGGAGGGGCGCAGATACGCAGTATTTT
few	TRBV28	TRBD1	TRBJ2-7	CASTLLQGAGDEQYF	TGTGCCAGCACCCTATTACAGGGGGCGGGCGACGAGCAGTACTTC
NA	TRBV11-2	NA	TRBJ1-4	CASSLMTATNEKLFF	TGTGCCAGCAGCTTAATGACAGCAACTAATGAAAAACTGTTTTTT
NA	TRBV5-1	NA	TRBJ2-7	CASSPDSSSYEQYF	TGCGCCAGCAGTCCTGACTCGAGCTCCTACGAGCAGTACTTC
NA	TRBV19	NA	TRBJ1-4	CASSMWSRQTEKLFF	TGTGCCAGTAGTATGTGGTCGAGACAGACGGAAAAACTGTTTTTT
few	TRBV30	NA	TRBJ2-3	CAWIREITDTQYF	TGTGCCTGGATTCGGGAGATCACAGATACGCAGTATTTT
NA	TRBV30	TRBD2	TRBJ2-1	CAWTGRGRAFSSYNEQFF	TGTGCCTGGACGGGGCGGGGGAGGGCCTTTAGCTCCTACAATGAGCAGTTCTTC
NA	TRBV11-2	NA	TRBJ2-1	CASSLDLLVSFF	TGTGCCAGCAGCTTAGATCTATTAGTATCGTTCTTC
few	TRBV9	NA	TRBJ1-2	CASSVVTSNYGYTF	TGTGCCAGCAGCGTAGTCACATCTAACTATGGCTACACCTTC
few	TRBV5-4	TRBD2	TRBJ2-2	CASSRTWGLAGANTGELFF	TGTGCCAGCAGCCGCACCTGGGGTCTAGCGGGAGCGAACACCGGGGAGCTGTTTTTT
few	TRBV5-1	TRBD2	TRBJ2-1	CASSSAGTSGSRSYNEQFF	TGCGCCAGCAGCTCAGCTGGGACTAGCGGGAGTAGGTCCTACAATGAGCAGTTCTTC
NA	TRBV5-1	NA	TRBJ1-1	CASSQSTGNTEAFF	TGCGCCAGCAGCCAATCGACAGGGAACACTGAAGCTTTCTTT
NA	TRBV19	NA	TRBJ2-5	CASSHGETQYF	TGTGCCAGTTCCCACGGGGAGACCCAGTACTTC
NA	TRBV7-3	TRBD1	TRBJ2-7	CASSSLPGQNYEQYF	TGTGCCAGCAGCTCTCTTCCGGGACAGAACTACGAGCAGTACTTC
NA	TRBV30	NA	TRBJ1-1	CAWSVHPTEAFF	TGTGCCTGGAGTGTACACCCCACTGAAGCTTTCTTT
few	TRBV7-2	NA	TRBJ1-1	CASSLNSGVEAFF	TGTGCCAGCAGCTTAAATTCAGGGGTTGAAGCTTTCTTT
once	TRBV30	NA	TRBJ2-5	CAWVRGRETQYF	TGTGCCTGGGTCAGGGGAAGGGAGACCCAGTACTTC
NA	TRBV18	TRBD2	TRBJ2-1	CASSLSSGIYNEQFF	TGTGCCAGCTCCCTCTCTAGCGGGATTTACAATGAGCAGTTCTTC
few	TRBV11-3	TRBD1	TRBJ2-1	CASSLSGPGGYNEQFF	TGTGCCAGCAGCTTATCGGGCCCAGGGGGCTACAATGAGCAGTTCTTC
NA	TRBV28	NA	TRBJ2-7	CASRVTGPGEQYF	TGTGCCAGCAGGGTTACAGGGCCGGGGGAGCAGTACTTC
few	TRBV7-2	NA	TRBJ1-1	CASSPEMNTEAFF	TGTGCCAGCAGCCCAGAAATGAACACTGAAGCTTTCTTT
few	TRBV2	NA	TRBJ2-3	CASNADYKRTQYF	TGTGCCAGCAATGCGGACTATAAGCGTACGCAGTATTTT
NA	TRBV29-1	TRBD2	TRBJ2-1	CSVRTSGVNEQFF	TGCAGCGTACGGACTAGCGGGGTCAATGAGCAGTTCTTC
NA	TRBV28	NA	TRBJ2-4	CASTPQHVAKNIQYF	TGTGCCAGCACCCCACAGCACGTAGCCAAAAACATTCAGTACTTC
NA	TRBV28	NA	TRBJ1-3	CASTNSLSGNTIYF	TGTGCCAGCACCAACAGTCTCTCTGGAAACACCATATATTTT
few	TRBV29-1	TRBD1	TRBJ1-2	CSADRASGYGYTF	TGCAGCGCCGACAGGGCCTCCGGCTATGGCTACACCTTC
NA	TRBV18	NA	TRBJ1-1	CASSPPFLRTEAFF	TGTGCCAGCTCACCACCCTTCCTGCGGACTGAAGCTTTCTTT
few	TRBV6-6	TRBD2	TRBJ2-7	CASTPGGLNYEQYF	TGTGCCAGCACCCCGGGGGGACTTAACTACGAGCAGTACTTC
few	TRBV27	NA	TRBJ1-2	CASSSNKAIAGSGYTF	TGTGCCAGCAGTTCCAATAAGGCCATTGCAGGAAGTGGCTACACCTTC
NA	TRBV15	TRBD2	TRBJ2-1	CATSRDRASGRDAQFF	TGTGCCACCAGCAGAGATCGCGCTAGCGGGAGGGATGCGCAGTTCTTC
few	TRBV30	NA	TRBJ2-3	CAWKGGSTDTQYF	TGTGCCTGGAAAGGGGGATCGACAGATACGCAGTATTTT
NA	TRBV19	NA	TRBJ2-5	CASRGSHGRRQETQYF	TGTGCCAGTAGGGGTTCTCACGGGAGACGACAAGAGACCCAGTACTTC
few	TRBV4-3	TRBD2	TRBJ2-1	CASSHLAGATYNEQFF	TGCGCCAGCAGCCATTTAGCGGGAGCAACCTACAATGAGCAGTTCTTC
NA	TRBV7-2	TRBD2	TRBJ2-1	CASSLREVSYNEQFF	TGTGCCAGCAGCTTGCGGGAGGTCTCCTACAATGAGCAGTTCTTC
few	TRBV28	NA	TRBJ1-4	CASSLQGGGREKLFF	TGTGCCAGCAGTCTGCAGGGAGGCGGACGGGAAAAACTGTTTTTT
NA	TRBV7-9	NA	TRBJ2-5	CASSLDSQETQYF	TGTGCCAGCAGCTTAGATAGCCAAGAGACCCAGTACTTC
NA	TRBV7-2	NA	TRBJ2-7	CASSLERLYEQYF	TGTGCCAGCAGCTTGGAGAGACTCTACGAGCAGTACTTC